This T cell receptor (beta chain) emerged from a study of STAT3 mutations in large granular lymphocyte leukemia. Overall study context: Over half of T-LGLL patients had one or more immunosuppressive regimens. Broader study findings: Every T-LGLL patient had at least one immunodominant TCRbeta clonotype. In several patients, dominant TCR clone burden exceeded STAT3 mutant burden. Clonal expansion was inferred from samples taken at other timepoints.

Average productive template count per sample was about 44,000. TCRdb's table, derived via immunoSEQ multiplex PCR, lists solely in-frame clones and lacks some. The sample consists of more than 9,000 clones, 70% to 90% of them appearing once. The CDR3 totals 14 residues. The ends were cut back, 5 bases at V and 7 bases at J, with 17 bases in the middle. The germline CDR1 and CDR2 sequences are SGHTA and FQGTGA. With regard to this clone: Its antigen remains unidentified.

Sequenced sample: peripheral blood mononuclear cells. This clonotype was sampled from a man in his fifties or sixties with T-cell large granular lymphocyte leukemia. Some clones in this sample may be carry-over from other donors' samples. This chain joins TRBV7-3 and TRBJ1-2; D call uncertain. CDR3 sequence: CASSMDRIPSGYTF. The DNA for the CDR3 is TGTGCCAGCAGCATGGACCGCATACCGTCTGGCTACACCTTC.